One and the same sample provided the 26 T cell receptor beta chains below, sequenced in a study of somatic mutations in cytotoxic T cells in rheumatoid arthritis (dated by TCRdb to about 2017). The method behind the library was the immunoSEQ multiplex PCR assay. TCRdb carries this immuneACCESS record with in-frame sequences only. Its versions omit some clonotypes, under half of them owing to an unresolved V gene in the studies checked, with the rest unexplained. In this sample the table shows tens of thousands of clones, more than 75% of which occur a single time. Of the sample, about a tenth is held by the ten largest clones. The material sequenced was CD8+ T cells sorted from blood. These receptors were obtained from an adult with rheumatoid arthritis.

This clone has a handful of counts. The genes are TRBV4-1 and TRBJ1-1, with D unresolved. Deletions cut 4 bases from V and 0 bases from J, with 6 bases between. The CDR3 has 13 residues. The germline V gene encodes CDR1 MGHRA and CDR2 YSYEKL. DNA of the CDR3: TGCGCCAGCAGCCGAAACTTGAACACTGAAGCTTTCTTT. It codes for CASSRNLNTEAFF.

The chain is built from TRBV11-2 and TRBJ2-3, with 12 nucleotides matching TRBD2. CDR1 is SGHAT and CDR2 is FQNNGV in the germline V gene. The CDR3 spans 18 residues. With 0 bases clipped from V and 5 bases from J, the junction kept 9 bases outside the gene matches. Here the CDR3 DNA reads TGTGCCAGCAGCTTAGATGGGCTAGCGGGAGGGCAGAGAGATACGCAGTATTTT. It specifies CASSLDGLAGGQRDTQYF.

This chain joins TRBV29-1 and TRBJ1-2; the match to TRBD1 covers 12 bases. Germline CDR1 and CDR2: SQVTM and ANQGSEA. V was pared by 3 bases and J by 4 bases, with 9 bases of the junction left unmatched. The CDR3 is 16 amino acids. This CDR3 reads CSVEGQGANPLYGYTF. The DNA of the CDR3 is TGCAGCGTTGAGGGACAGGGGGCTAACCCTCTCTATGGCTACACCTTC.

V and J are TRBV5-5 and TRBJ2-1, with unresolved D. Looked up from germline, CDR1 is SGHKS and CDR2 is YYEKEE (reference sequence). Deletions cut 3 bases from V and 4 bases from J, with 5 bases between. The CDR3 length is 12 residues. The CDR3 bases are TGTGCCAGCAGCTATGGATACAATGAGCAGTTCTTC. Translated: CASSYGYNEQFF. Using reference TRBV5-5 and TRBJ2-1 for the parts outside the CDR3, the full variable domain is DAGVTQSPTHLIKTRGQQVTLRCSPISGHKSVSWYQQVLGQGPQFIFQYYEKEERGRGNFPDRFSARQFPNYSSELNVNALLLGDSALYLCASSYGYNEQFFGPGTRLTVL.

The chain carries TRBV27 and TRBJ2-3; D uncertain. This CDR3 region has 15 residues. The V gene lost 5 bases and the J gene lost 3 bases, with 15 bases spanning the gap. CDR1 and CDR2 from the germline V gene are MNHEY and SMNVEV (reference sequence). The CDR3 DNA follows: TGTGCCAGCAGTCCCCTCGGCGCTTGGACAGATACGCAGTATTTT. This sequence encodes CASSPLGAWTDTQYF.

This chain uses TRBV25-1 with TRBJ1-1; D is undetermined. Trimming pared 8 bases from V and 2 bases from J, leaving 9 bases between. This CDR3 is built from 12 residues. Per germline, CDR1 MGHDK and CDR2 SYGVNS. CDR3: CASGYKNTEAFF. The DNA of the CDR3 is TGTGCCAGCGGATATAAAAACACTGAAGCTTTCTTT.

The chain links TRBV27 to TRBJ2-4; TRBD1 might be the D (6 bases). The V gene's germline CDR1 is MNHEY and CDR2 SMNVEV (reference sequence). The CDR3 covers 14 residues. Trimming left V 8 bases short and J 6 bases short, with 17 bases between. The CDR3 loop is CASRTGTTVNIQYF. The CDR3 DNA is TGTGCCAGCCGGACCGGGACAACAGTAAACATTCAGTACTTC.

The CDR3 region has the DNA TGTGCCAGCAGGGGGGGGAGTTACGAGCAGTACTTC. It yields the protein CASRGGSYEQYF. V gene TRBV27 combines with J gene TRBJ2-7, with TRBD2 matching 7 bases. V was clipped by 6 bases and J by 4 bases; unmatched bases: 3. This CDR3 has 12 amino acids. Germline V gene data show CDR1 as MNHEY and CDR2 as SMNVEV (reference sequence).

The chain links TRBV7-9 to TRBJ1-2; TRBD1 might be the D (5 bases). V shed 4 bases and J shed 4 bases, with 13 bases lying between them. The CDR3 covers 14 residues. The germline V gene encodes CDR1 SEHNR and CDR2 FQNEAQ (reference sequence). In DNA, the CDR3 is TGTGCCAGCAGCTCAGGGTATTCCCTCTATGGCTACACCTTC. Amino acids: CASSSGYSLYGYTF.

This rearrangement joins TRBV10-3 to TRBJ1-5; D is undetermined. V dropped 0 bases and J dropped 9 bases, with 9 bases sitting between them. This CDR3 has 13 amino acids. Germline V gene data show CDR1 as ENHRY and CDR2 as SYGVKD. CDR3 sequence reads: CAISESDGGPQHF. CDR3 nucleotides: TGTGCCATCAGTGAGTCGGACGGAGGGCCCCAGCATTTT.

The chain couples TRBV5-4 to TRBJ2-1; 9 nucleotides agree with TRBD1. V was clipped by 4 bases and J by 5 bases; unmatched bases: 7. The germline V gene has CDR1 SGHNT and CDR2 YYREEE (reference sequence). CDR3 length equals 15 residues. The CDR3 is CASSPGTGPHNEQFF. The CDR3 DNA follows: TGTGCCAGCAGCCCCGGGACAGGGCCCCACAATGAGCAGTTCTTC.

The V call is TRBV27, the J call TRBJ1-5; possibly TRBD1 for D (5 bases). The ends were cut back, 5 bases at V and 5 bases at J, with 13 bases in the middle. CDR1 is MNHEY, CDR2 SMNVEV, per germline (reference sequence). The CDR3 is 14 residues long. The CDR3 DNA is TGTGCCAGCAGTGCGGGTGGGGGTGATCAGCCCCAGCATTTT. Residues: CASSAGGGDQPQHF.

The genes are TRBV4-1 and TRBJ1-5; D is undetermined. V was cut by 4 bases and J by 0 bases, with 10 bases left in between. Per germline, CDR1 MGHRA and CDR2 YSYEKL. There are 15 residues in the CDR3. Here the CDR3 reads CASSPPGHSNQPQHF. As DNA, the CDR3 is TGCGCCAGCAGCCCACCGGGTCATAGCAATCAGCCCCAGCATTTT.

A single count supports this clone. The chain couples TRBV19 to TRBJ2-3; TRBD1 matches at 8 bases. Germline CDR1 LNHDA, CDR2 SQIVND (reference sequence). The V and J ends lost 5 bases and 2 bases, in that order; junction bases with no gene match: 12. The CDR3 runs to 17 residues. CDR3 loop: CASSVSTGAYSTDTQYF. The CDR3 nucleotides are TGTGCCAGTAGTGTATCGACAGGGGCGTATTCCACAGATACGCAGTATTTT.

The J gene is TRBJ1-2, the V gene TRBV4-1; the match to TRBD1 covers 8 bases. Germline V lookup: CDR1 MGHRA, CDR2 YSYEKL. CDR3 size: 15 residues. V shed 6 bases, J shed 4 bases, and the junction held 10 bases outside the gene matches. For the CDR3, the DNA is TGCGCCAGCAGTACTTCACAGGGGGAAGGCTATGGCTACACCTTC. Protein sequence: CASSTSQGEGYGYTF.

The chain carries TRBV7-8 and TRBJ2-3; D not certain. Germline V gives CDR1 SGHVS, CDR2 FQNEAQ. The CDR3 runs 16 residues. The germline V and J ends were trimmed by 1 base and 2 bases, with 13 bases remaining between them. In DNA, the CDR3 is TGTGCCAGCAGCTTAGTGGCAGCGTCTCTCACAGATACGCAGTATTTT. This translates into CASSLVAASLTDTQYF.

The CDR3 protein is CASSQDSAEAFF. The DNA of the CDR3 is TGCGCCAGCAGCCAAGATTCAGCTGAAGCTTTCTTT. This chain links TRBV4-1 with TRBJ1-1; D gene unclear. Germline CDR1 is MGHRA and CDR2 is YSYEKL. V was clipped by 0 bases and J by 6 bases, with 5 bases between them. The CDR3 is 12 amino acids.

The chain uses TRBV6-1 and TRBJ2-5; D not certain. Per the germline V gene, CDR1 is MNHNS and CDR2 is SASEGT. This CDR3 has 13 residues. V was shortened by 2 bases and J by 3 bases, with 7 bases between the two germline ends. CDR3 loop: CASSEWNEETQYF. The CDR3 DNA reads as TGTGCCAGCAGTGAATGGAACGAAGAGACCCAGTACTTC.

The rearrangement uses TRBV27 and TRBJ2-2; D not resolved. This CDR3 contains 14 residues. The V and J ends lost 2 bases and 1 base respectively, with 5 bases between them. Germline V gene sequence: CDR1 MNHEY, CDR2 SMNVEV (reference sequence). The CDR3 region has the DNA TGTGCCAGCAGTTTACTGGAGAACACCGGGGAGCTGTTTTTT. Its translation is CASSLLENTGELFF.

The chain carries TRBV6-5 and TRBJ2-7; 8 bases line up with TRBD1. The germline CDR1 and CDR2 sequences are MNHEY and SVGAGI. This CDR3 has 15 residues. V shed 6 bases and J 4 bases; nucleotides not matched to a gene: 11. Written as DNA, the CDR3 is TGTGCCAGCAGCTATGAAGGACAGGGTATTTACGAGCAGTACTTC. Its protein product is CASSYEGQGIYEQYF.

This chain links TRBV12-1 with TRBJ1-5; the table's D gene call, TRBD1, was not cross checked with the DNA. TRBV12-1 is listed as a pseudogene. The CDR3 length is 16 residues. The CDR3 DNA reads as TGTGCCAGCAGCTTTGGCCGGGACAGGCCCAATCAGCCCCAGCATTTT. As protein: CASSFGRDRPNQPQHF.

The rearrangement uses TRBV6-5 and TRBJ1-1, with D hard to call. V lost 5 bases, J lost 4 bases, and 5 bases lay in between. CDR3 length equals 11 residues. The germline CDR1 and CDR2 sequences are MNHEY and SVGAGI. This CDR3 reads CASSVGTEAFF. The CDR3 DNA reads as TGTGCCAGCAGTGTTGGCACTGAAGCTTTCTTT.

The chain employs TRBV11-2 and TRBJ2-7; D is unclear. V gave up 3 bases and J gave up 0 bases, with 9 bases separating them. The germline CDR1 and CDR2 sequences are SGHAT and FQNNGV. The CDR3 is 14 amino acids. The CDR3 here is CASSLSISSYEQYF. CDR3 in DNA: TGTGCCAGCAGCTTGTCTATCAGCTCCTACGAGCAGTACTTC.

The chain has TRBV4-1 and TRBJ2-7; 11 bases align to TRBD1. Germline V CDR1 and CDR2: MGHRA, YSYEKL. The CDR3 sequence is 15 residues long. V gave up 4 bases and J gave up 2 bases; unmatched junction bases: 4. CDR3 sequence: CASSRGQGAPYEQYF. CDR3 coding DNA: TGCGCCAGCAGCCGCGGACAGGGGGCCCCCTACGAGCAGTACTTC.

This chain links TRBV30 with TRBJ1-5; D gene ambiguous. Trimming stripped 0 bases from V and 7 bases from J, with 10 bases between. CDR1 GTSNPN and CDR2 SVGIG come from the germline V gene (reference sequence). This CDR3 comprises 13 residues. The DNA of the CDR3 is TGTGCCTGGAGTGTACTCGGCAGACAGCCCCAGCATTTT. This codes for CAWSVLGRQPQHF.

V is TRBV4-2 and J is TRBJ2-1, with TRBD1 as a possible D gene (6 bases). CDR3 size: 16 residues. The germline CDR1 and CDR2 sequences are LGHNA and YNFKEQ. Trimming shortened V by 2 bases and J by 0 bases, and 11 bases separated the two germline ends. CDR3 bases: TGTGCCAGCAGCCAAAGCACAGGGCTCTCCTACAATGAGCAGTTCTTC. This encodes CASSQSTGLSYNEQFF.